The TCR beta chain under discussion was sequenced for a study of immune evolution from preneoplasia to lung adenocarcinoma. Broader study findings: From normal lung to invasive adenocarcinoma, top clone frequencies appeared to decrease. KRAS-mutant nodules had the highest T cell clonality.

Sequencing used immunoSEQ multiplex PCR; TCRdb keeps in-frame clones, though not all of them. Seen here are tens of thousands of clones, 70% to 85% observed once, and the top ten hold 4% to 5%. The CDR3 loop spans 17 amino acids. CDR1 and CDR2 (germline): LNHNV, YYDKDF (reference sequence). The ends were cut back, 0 bases at V and 4 bases at J, with 15 bases in the middle. Comment on this clone: Its antigen is still unknown.

Patient tissue came from resections in Japan or China, 2014–2017. The specimen sequenced was FFPE invasive lung adenocarcinoma tissue. V and J are TRBV15 and TRBJ1-4, with D unresolved. This sequence originates from a person aged 55 to 75 with lung adenocarcinoma. CDR3 nucleotide sequence: TGTGCCACCAGCAGAGATGGGAATGTCGGCGGTAATGAAAAACTGTTTTTT. It codes for CATSRDGNVGGNEKLFF.